This entry lists 32 T cell receptor beta chains sequenced from one sample in a study of cytomegalovirus exposure and HLA in healthy donors. This PCR relied on a set of 60 Vbeta primers and 13 Jbeta primers. Assay: immunoSEQ multiplex PCR; the TCRdb copy retains only in-frame clones and omits some. The top ten clones hold 6% to 7.5% of a sample with 170,000 or so clones, roughly 80% of them seen once. The source material was PBMCs. The receptor set was obtained from a man aged 25 to 40 in good health and CMV-seropositive.

This clone showed up just a few times. V and J are TRBV15 and TRBJ1-4; TRBD1 aligns across 10 bases. V dropped 3 bases and J dropped 6; count of bases not matched to a gene: 1. This CDR3 spans 14 amino acids. Germline V gives CDR1 LNHNV, CDR2 YYDKDF (reference sequence). Here the CDR3 DNA reads TGTGCCACCAGCAGGGACAGGGGGTATGAAAAACTGTTTTTT. It is translated as CATSRDRGYEKLFF.

This chain links TRBV4-1 with TRBJ1-2; perhaps TRBD1 as D (6 bases). The CDR3 contains 16 residues. CDR1 and CDR2 from the germline V gene are MGHRA and YSYEKL. V was pared by 0 bases and J by 7 bases, with 18 bases between. The CDR3 here is CASSQDLASRGIGYTF. The CDR3 nucleotides are TGCGCCAGCAGCCAAGATCTTGCGTCCAGGGGTATTGGCTACACCTTC.

V and J are TRBV4-1 and TRBJ2-7, with D perhaps matching TRBD1 (6 bases). CDR3 size: 19 residues. V was shortened by 1 base and J by 3 bases, with 25 bases between the two germline ends. Germline values: CDR1 MGHRA, CDR2 YSYEKL. CDR3 loop: CASSQGTNPPHRVNYEQYF. The CDR3 coding sequence is TGCGCCAGCAGCCAAGGAACAAATCCCCCGCACAGGGTTAACTACGAGCAGTACTTC.

The chain couples TRBV21-1 to TRBJ2-3; the D segment call TRBD1 is taken from the table without a DNA check. TRBV21-1 is marked as a pseudogene. The CDR3 totals 14 residues. CDR3 protein: CASSSNRGLDTQYF. The CDR3 DNA reads as TGTGCCAGCAGCAGTAACAGGGGGCTAGATACGCAGTATTTT.

The rearrangement joins TRBV15 to TRBJ2-2, with 7 bases lining up with TRBD2. There are 13 residues in the CDR3. Germline loops: CDR1 LNHNV, CDR2 YYDKDF (reference sequence). Losses at the gene ends were 10 bases for V and 1 base for J; bases not matched to a gene: 3. The CDR3 DNA reads as TGTGCCATCTCGGGGGGGAACACCGGGGAGCTGTTTTTT. Translated, it gives CAISGGNTGELFF.

The rearrangement links TRBV10-2 to TRBJ1-6, with D tentatively TRBD1 (5 bases). This CDR3 has 18 residues. Germline V gene data show CDR1 as WSHSY and CDR2 as SAAADI. V was cut by 6 bases and J by 0 bases, with 18 bases left in between. CDR3 DNA sequence: TGCGCCAGCAGCCATGGGGACGGAGGGAGCTCCTATAATTCACCCCTCCACTTT. Encoded protein: CASSHGDGGSSYNSPLHF.

This chain joins TRBV9 and TRBJ1-1; no clear D. The CDR3 runs to 14 residues. In germline, CDR1 is SGDLS, CDR2 YYNGEE. The V end lost 3 bases, the J end lost 5 bases, and 14 bases lay between the germline ends. The CDR3 sequence: CASSENVGKTEAFF. The CDR3, as DNA: TGTGCCAGCAGCGAGAACGTCGGGAAGACTGAAGCTTTCTTT.

In this sample, this clone turned up a few times. The rearrangement uses TRBV7-9 and TRBJ1-1, with D possibly TRBD1 on 6 matching bases. The ends were cut back, 1 base at V and 2 bases at J, with 11 bases in the middle. Germline assignment: CDR1 SEHNR and CDR2 FQNEAQ (reference sequence). The CDR3 extends over 15 amino acids. The CDR3 DNA reads as TGTGCCAGCAGCTTAGTGGAAGGGGGAAACACTGAAGCTTTCTTT. It encodes CASSLVEGGNTEAFF.

The chain joins TRBV27 to TRBJ2-5, with D unresolved. The CDR3 sequence is 14 residues long. Germline loops: CDR1 MNHEY, CDR2 SMNVEV (reference sequence). The ends were cut back, 1 base at V and 1 base at J, with 7 bases in the middle. CDR3 sequence: CASSLYALQETQYF. The DNA of the CDR3 is TGTGCCAGCAGTTTATACGCACTCCAAGAGACCCAGTACTTC.

The genes are TRBV11-2 and TRBJ1-1, with 7 bases matching TRBD1. Germline CDR1 SGHAT, CDR2 FQNNGV. After removal of 3 bases from V and 4 bases from J, the junction contained 5 bases not matched to a gene. The CDR3 is made up of 14 amino acids. This CDR3 is CASSLHRGGTEAFF. The DNA for the CDR3 is TGTGCCAGCAGCTTGCACAGGGGCGGCACTGAAGCTTTCTTT. Filled out from reference TRBV11-2 and TRBJ1-1, the complete variable domain reads EAGVAQSPRYKIIEKRQSVAFWCNPISGHATLYWYQQILGQGPKLLIQFQNNGVVDDSQLPKDRFSAERLKGVDSTLKIQPAKLEDSAVYLCASSLHRGGTEAFFGQGTRLTVV.

The CDR3 nucleotides read TGTGCCAGCAGCTTAGCGGGAGGGCCGAGAGAGACCCAGTACTTC. It specifies CASSLAGGPRETQYF. The rearrangement uses TRBV7-8 and TRBJ2-5, with TRBD2 matching 7 bases. Per the germline V gene, CDR1 is SGHVS and CDR2 is FQNEAQ. CDR3 size: 15 residues. Germline trimming cut 0 bases from V and 4 bases from J; bases unmatched to any gene: 5.

The chain couples TRBV5-4 to TRBJ2-7; 8 bases match TRBD2. J gave up 3 bases and V 1 base, and 6 bases lay outside the gene matches. CDR1 is SGHNT and CDR2 is YYREEE in the germline V gene (reference sequence). The CDR3 totals 15 residues. The CDR3 region has the DNA TGTGCCAGCAGCTTGCCTAGCGGGTCTGTCTACGAGCAGTACTTC. Translation gives CASSLPSGSVYEQYF.

The chain couples TRBV27 to TRBJ1-2; D ambiguous. Trimming left V 5 bases short and J 4 bases short, with 17 bases between. The CDR3 is 15 residues long. CDR1 and CDR2 (germline): MNHEY, SMNVEV (reference sequence). CDR3 coding DNA: TGTGCCAGCAGTGCTTTTGACCGAGGGTCCTATGGCTACACCTTC. Translation: CASSAFDRGSYGYTF.

This chain links TRBV11-2 with TRBJ1-2, with D possibly TRBD1 on 5 matching bases. CDR3 length: 12 amino acids. V lost 4 bases and J 4 bases, leaving 7 bases between the germline ends. The germline V gene encodes CDR1 SGHAT and CDR2 FQNNGV. CDR3 sequence reads: CASSSRVYGYTF. Written as DNA, the CDR3 is TGTGCCAGCAGCTCCAGGGTCTATGGCTACACCTTC.

In nucleotides, the CDR3 is TGTGCCAGCAGTTTAGCGGTGGCTTCAGATACGCAGTATTTT. This translates into CASSLAVASDTQYF. V gene TRBV28 combines with J gene TRBJ2-3; no firm D call. The CDR3 loop spans 14 amino acids. Germline V lookup: CDR1 MDHEN, CDR2 SYDVKM. Deletions cut 2 bases from V and 4 bases from J, with 10 bases between. The full variable domain, rest sourced from reference TRBV28 and TRBJ2-3, is DVKVTQSSRYLVKRTGEKVFLECVQDMDHENMFWYRQDPGLGLRLIYFSYDVKMKEKGDIPEGYSVSREKKERFSLILESASTNQTSMYLCASSLAVASDTQYFGPGTRLTVL.

The chain employs TRBV6-5 and TRBJ2-1; TRBD2 matches at 12 bases. After removal of 7 bases from V and 7 bases from J, the junction contained 8 bases not matched to a gene. CDR3 length: 15 residues. Germline assignment: CDR1 MNHEY and CDR2 SVGAGI. The CDR3 protein is CASTLTSGSHNEQFF. The CDR3 DNA reads as TGTGCCAGCACCCTGACTAGCGGGAGCCATAATGAGCAGTTCTTC.

With regard to this clone: A read error may account for a junction end that differs from germline. The sample has other DNA sequences that encode this CDR3 too. The rearrangement joins TRBV4-1 to TRBJ2-3; tentatively, D is TRBD2 (5 bases). The CDR3 has 15 amino acids. Germline V lookup: CDR1 MGHRA, CDR2 YSYEKL. DNA for the CDR3: TGTGCCAGCAGCCCTCGGGGTCAGGCTTCAGATACGCAGTATTTT. It translates to CASSPRGQASDTQYF.

This clone was seen a few times. The CDR3 loop reads CASSWRDEQYF. The DNA of the CDR3 is TGCGCCAGCAGCTGGAGGGACGAGCAGTACTTC. V and J are TRBV5-1 and TRBJ2-7; D is possibly TRBD2 (6 bases). V was pared by 3 bases and J by 5 bases, with 6 bases between. CDR3 size: 11 residues. Germline V gene sequence: CDR1 SGHRS, CDR2 YFSETQ.

This chain uses TRBV5-4 with TRBJ2-2; D not certain. V was clipped by 7 bases and J by 7 bases, with 11 bases between them. The CDR3 is made up of 12 amino acids. The germline V gene encodes CDR1 SGHNT and CDR2 YYREEE (reference sequence). CDR3 DNA sequence: TGTGCCAGCGTCACGAGGAGCGGGGAGCTGTTTTTT. Translating it yields CASVTRSGELFF.

In its sample, this clone was seen once. The chain couples TRBV15 to TRBJ1-1; 7 nucleotides line up with TRBD1. J was trimmed by 5 bases and V by 2 bases; bases with no gene match: 5. This CDR3 has 14 residues. Germline V gives CDR1 LNHNV, CDR2 YYDKDF (reference sequence). The CDR3 region has the DNA TGTGCCACCAGCAGACTACAGGGGTTTACTGAAGCTTTCTTT. As protein: CATSRLQGFTEAFF.

This clone was counted once. The chain uses TRBV6-5 and TRBJ1-2, with 9 bases identical to TRBD1. The CDR3 contains 16 residues. V lost 2 bases, J lost 8 bases, and 12 bases stayed unmatched. The V gene's germline CDR1 is MNHEY and CDR2 SVGAGI. CDR3 loop: CASSYIVPGQGRGYTF. Written as DNA, the CDR3 is TGTGCCAGCAGTTACATCGTCCCGGGACAGGGACGGGGCTACACCTTC.

The gene calls are TRBV6-5 and TRBJ1-2; TRBD1 matches at 7 bases. The CDR3 spans 16 residues. From germline, CDR1 is MNHEY and CDR2 SVGAGI. V gave up 2 bases and J gave up 0 bases; unmatched junction bases: 6. The CDR3 nucleotides read TGTGCCAGCAGTTACAAACTAGGGACAGCTAACTATGGCTACACCTTC. Its protein product is CASSYKLGTANYGYTF.

Points on this clone: This likely traces to a read error, being one base from a far larger clone. This chain links TRBV2 with TRBJ2-3, with 8 bases matching TRBD1. V lost 3 bases to trimming and J lost 1 base; unmatched junction nucleotides: 3. In germline, CDR1 is SNHLY, CDR2 FYNNEI. CDR3 size: 15 residues. The CDR3 sequence: CASSDATGGTDTQYF. The DNA for the CDR3 is TGTGCCAGCAGTGACGCGACAGGGGGCACAGATACGCAGTATTTT.

The V and J genes are TRBV7-8 and TRBJ2-3; 7 bases line up with TRBD2. The CDR3 is made up of 15 amino acids. The germline gives CDR1 SGHVS, CDR2 FQNEAQ. V lost 5 bases, J lost 2 bases, and 7 bases stayed unmatched. The CDR3 loop reads CASSRLRGNTDTQYF. In DNA form, the CDR3 reads TGTGCCAGCAGCCGGCTGCGGGGGAACACAGATACGCAGTATTTT.

The rearrangement links TRBV4-3 to TRBJ1-2; D is possibly TRBD1 (6 bases). The CDR3 is 15 amino acids. CDR1 LGHNA and CDR2 YSLEER come from the germline V gene. V was trimmed by 4 bases and J by 4 bases, leaving 16 bases between them. CDR3 nucleotides: TGCGCCAGCAGCCCAGATGACAGGACCACCTATGGCTACACCTTC. This encodes CASSPDDRTTYGYTF.

This chain uses TRBV4-2 with TRBJ1-6; 7 bases agree with TRBD1. Losses at the gene ends were 0 bases for V and 13 bases for J; bases not matched to a gene: 12. The CDR3 totals 16 residues. Germline lookup yields CDR1 LGHNA and CDR2 YNFKEQ. CDR3 in DNA: TGTGCCAGCAGCCAAGATGTAGTGCAGGGGGATTTGCCCCTCCACTTT. It codes for CASSQDVVQGDLPLHF.

Only one count was recorded for this clone. The genes are TRBV5-4 and TRBJ2-3, with 14 bases lining up with TRBD2. From germline, CDR1 is SGHNT and CDR2 YYREEE (reference sequence). With V trimmed by 4 bases and J by 5 bases, 12 bases remained unmatched. The CDR3 consists of 18 residues. In DNA, the CDR3 is TGTGCCAGCAGCCCGAGACTAGCGGGAGGGGCCGGAGGAGATACGCAGTATTTT. Translating gives CASSPRLAGGAGGDTQYF.

The CDR3 bases are TGTGCCAGCAGCTCTTACAGGGGCCCCGGCACCTACGAGCAGTACTTC. It is translated as CASSSYRGPGTYEQYF. The chain links TRBV11-2 to TRBJ2-7; TRBD1 matches at 7 bases. Germline CDR1 reads SGHAT; CDR2 reads FQNNGV. Trimming removed 4 bases from V and 2 bases from J; junction bases left unmatched: 11. The CDR3 has 16 amino acids.

This sequence joins TRBV27 and TRBJ2-1; 8 positions match TRBD2. Germline loops: CDR1 MNHEY, CDR2 SMNVEV (reference sequence). The CDR3 has 15 amino acids. The J segment lost 4 bases and the V segment lost 3 bases, leaving 5 bases of the junction unmatched. In DNA, the CDR3 is TGTGCCAGCAGTTTGGCGGGAGGTATGTACAATGAGCAGTTCTTC. Translated, it gives CASSLAGGMYNEQFF.

The chain recombines TRBV14 with TRBJ2-7; no clear D. The CDR3 runs to 17 residues. Between the trimmed V and J ends, which lost 1 base and 0 bases, there was a span of 16 bases. Germline CDR1 is SGHDN and CDR2 is FVKESK. CDR3 residues: CASSQGNRPLFSYEQYF. DNA for the CDR3: TGTGCCAGCAGCCAAGGTAACAGACCTCTTTTCTCCTACGAGCAGTACTTC.

This clone was recorded a few times. The V call is TRBV7-2, the J call TRBJ1-4, with D perhaps matching TRBD1 (6 bases). In germline, CDR1 is SGHTA, CDR2 FQGNSA. The CDR3 totals 16 residues. With 3 bases removed from V and 6 bases from J, the gap between germline ends came to 17 bases. The CDR3 DNA reads as TGTGCCAGCAGCTTTGCAACAGGGTTGGGAGATGAAAAACTGTTTTTT. Encoded protein: CASSFATGLGDEKLFF.

The chain links TRBV11-2 to TRBJ2-3, with D perhaps TRBD1 (6 bases). Germline values: CDR1 SGHAT, CDR2 FQNNGV. Between the trimmed V and J ends, which lost 5 bases and 6 bases, there was a span of 15 bases. There are 14 residues in the CDR3. As DNA, the CDR3 is TGTGCCAGCAGCCCCACTTACCAGGGGGATACGCAGTATTTT. Translated: CASSPTYQGDTQYF.